The clone carrying this TCR beta chain has ten or more counts. This entry is derived from a study of T cells in Graves' hyperthyroidism and ophthalmopathy. Using RNA transcripts as the source, TCR beta CDR3 regions were amplified. The primer set for the first-round RT-PCR of the TCR CDR3 was HTBI. Each CDR3 protein is one row after TCRdb ran MiXCR on the multiplex PCR reads. The sample has 450,000 to 650,000 distinct CDR3 sequences; roughly 18% are singletons. V was shortened by 5 bases and J by 4 bases, with 14 bases between the two germline ends. The CDR3 has 15 amino acids. The TCR originated in a woman between 18 and 29 years old with Graves' ophthalmopathy. V and J are TRBV12-3 or TRBV12-4 and TRBJ2-2; D is uncertain. The sample was blood. CDR3 nucleotides: TGTGCCAGCAGTCTGGCTAGTATCGGCACCGGGGAGCTGTTTTTT. It codes for CASSLASIGTGELFF.